This T cell receptor beta chain was observed in a study of T cells in Graves' hyperthyroidism and ophthalmopathy. Looked up from germline, CDR1 is SEHNR and CDR2 is FQNEAQ (reference sequence). V lost 5 bases to trimming and J lost 8 bases, with 16 bases between them. The CDR3 totals 14 residues. RNA transcripts provided the source from which TCR beta CDR3 regions were amplified. First-round RT-PCR with HTBI primers amplified the TCR CDR3 region. TCRdb called the multiplex PCR reads again in MiXCR, with one record for every CDR3 protein. Among a few hundred thousand distinct CDR3 sequences listed, more than 15% were seen once.

The clonotype was recovered from a woman aged 18-30 years with Graves' hyperthyroidism. The chain joins TRBV7-9 to TRBJ2-1; TRBD1 is a possible D gene (5 bases). Sequencing used blood. CDR3 DNA: TGTGCCAGCAGCCTTTATGGGCAGGGCGATGAGCAGTTCTTC. Translated: CASSLYGQGDEQFF. The whole variable domain, filled in from reference TRBV7-9 and TRBJ2-1, reads DTGVSQNPRHKITKRGQNVTFRCDPISEHNRLYWYRQTLGQGPEFLTYFQNEAQLEKSRLLSDRFSAERPKGSFSTLEIQRTEQGDSAMYLCASSLYGQGDEQFFGPGTRLTVL.